This TCR beta chain stems from a study of T cells after yellow fever vaccination. Germline CDR1 and CDR2: KGHDR and SFDVKD. The CDR3 has 14 residues. V was pared by 9 bases and J by 0 bases, with 4 bases of the junction left unmatched. In its sample, this clonotype was seen many times. TCRdb reprocessed the 5' RACE reads with MiXCR, giving one entry per CDR3 protein. The sample consists of 110,000 to 150,000 distinct CDR3 sequences, approximately 6.6% of them appearing once. This TCR was sampled from a man aged 30 to 45 who received the YFV17D yellow fever vaccine. The chain joins TRBV24-1 to TRBJ2-1; the match to TRBD1 covers 7 bases. The sample in question was CD4+ T cells sorted from PBMCs, obtained 10 days after the yellow fever booster vaccination. The CDR3 is CATGGQASYNEQFF. DNA for the CDR3: TGTGCCACCGGCGGACAGGCCTCCTACAATGAGCAGTTCTTC.